This is a list of T cell receptor beta chains from one sample in a study of blood T cell repertoires in COVID-19. Using immunoSEQ multiplex PCR, the repertoire was profiled, and TCRdb retains in-frame clones only, with some absent. The sample lists fewer than 350,000 clones, 75% to 90% occurring once. Sequenced: peripheral blood. The receptors stem from a man in his forties with acute or convalescent COVID-19. The CDR3 runs from the conserved cysteine through the conserved F or W. D genes are given only for firm matches. Size is omitted from some rows. Given values are once, few, many or a class for expanded clones.

CDR3 protein | CDR3 DNA | clone size | D gene | J gene | V gene
CASSVMRGDGGYTF | TGTGCCAGCAGCGTCATGCGCGGGGACGGCGGCTACACCTTC | NA | NA | TRBJ1-2 | TRBV7-9
CASRDFWGYEQYF | TGTGCCAGCAGGGACTTTTGGGGATACGAGCAGTACTTC | NA | NA | TRBJ2-7 | TRBV2
CASSVTGYTEAFF | TGTGCCAGCAGCGTAACAGGGTATACTGAAGCTTTCTTT | NA | NA | TRBJ1-1 | TRBV6-5
CASSYSETGMNTEAFF | TGTGCCAGCAGTTATTCCGAGACAGGGATGAACACTGAAGCTTTCTTT | NA | TRBD1 | TRBJ1-1 | TRBV6-2/TRBV6-3
CASSLVTGSYGYTF | TGTGCCAGCAGCTTGGTCACAGGATCCTATGGCTACACCTTC | NA | NA | TRBJ1-2 | TRBV5-4
CATRQTGSTEAFF | TGTGCCACCAGACAGACAGGTTCCACTGAAGCTTTCTTT | NA | NA | TRBJ1-1 | TRBV24-1
CASSFTSGGANEQFF | TGTGCCAGCAGCTTTACTAGCGGGGGGGCCAATGAGCAGTTCTTC | once | TRBD2 | TRBJ2-1 | TRBV7-9
CASSHEPTGTGRSGSYNSPLHF | TGCGCCAGCAGCCATGAGCCGACCGGGACAGGGAGATCGGGGTCCTATAATTCACCCCTCCACTTT | NA | TRBD1 | TRBJ1-6 | TRBV4-1
CASSLGSDWLRYEQYF | TGCGCCAGCAGCTTGGGGTCCGACTGGCTTCGTTACGAGCAGTACTTC | NA | NA | TRBJ2-7 | TRBV5-1
CASSIAPGTGVEQYF | TGTGCCAGTAGTATAGCCCCCGGGACAGGGGTCGAGCAGTACTTC | NA | TRBD1 | TRBJ2-7 | TRBV19
CASSRPGTPTYEQYF | TGTGCCAGCAGCAGACCCGGGACACCTACCTACGAGCAGTACTTC | NA | NA | TRBJ2-7 | TRBV7-8
CASSVGQGDEQYF | TGTGCCAGCAGCGTGGGACAGGGGGACGAGCAGTACTTC | NA | TRBD1 | TRBJ2-7 | TRBV12-3/TRBV12-4
CSVPTGPGELFF | TGCAGCGTGCCGACAGGCCCCGGGGAGCTGTTTTTT | NA | NA | TRBJ2-2 | TRBV29-1
CASSGGTHNEQFF | TGTGCCAGCAGCGGTGGGACTCACAATGAGCAGTTCTTC | NA | NA | TRBJ2-1 | TRBV11-2
CATRGTGAGANVLTF | TGTGCCACCCGGGGGACAGGGGCTGGGGCCAACGTCCTGACTTTC | NA | TRBD1 | TRBJ2-6 | TRBV19
CATSDWYGEQYF | TGTGCCACCAGTGATTGGTACGGGGAGCAGTACTTC | NA | NA | TRBJ2-7 | TRBV24-1
CASSPQGYYEQFF | TGTGCCAGCAGTCCACAGGGATATTATGAGCAGTTCTTC | NA | NA | TRBJ2-1 | TRBV6-5
CASGLGTGNTIYF | TGTGCCAGCGGACTAGGCACTGGAAACACCATATATTTT | NA | NA | TRBJ1-3 | TRBV2
CASSQGVLAGGTDTQYF | TGTGCCAGCAGCCAAGGGGTACTAGCGGGGGGTACAGATACGCAGTATTTT | NA | TRBD2 | TRBJ2-3 | TRBV3-1/TRBV3-2
CASTDRWNEKLFF | TGTGCCAGCACGGACAGGTGGAATGAAAAACTGTTTTTT | NA | TRBD1 | TRBJ1-4 | TRBV6-5
CASSPNEGQQQFF | TGTGCCAGCAGCCCAAATGAGGGACAGCAGCAGTTCTTC | NA | TRBD1 | TRBJ2-1 | TRBV2
CASSIGGGRSNQPQHF | TGTGCCAGTAGTATAGGGGGGGGAAGGAGCAATCAGCCCCAGCATTTT | NA | NA | TRBJ1-5 | TRBV19
CSVEEGGRLDEKLFF | TGCAGCGTTGAAGAAGGGGGCAGGTTAGACGAAAAACTGTTTTTT | NA | TRBD1 | TRBJ1-4 | TRBV29-1
CASHRTGAWDTEAFF | TGTGCCAGTCACCGGACAGGGGCCTGGGACACTGAAGCTTTCTTT | NA | TRBD1 | TRBJ1-1 | TRBV27
CASSLDGQGNNSPLHF | TGCGCCAGCAGCTTGGACGGGCAGGGGAATAATTCACCCCTCCACTTT | many | NA | TRBJ1-6 | TRBV5-1
CATSDQSGTGVTDTQYF | TGTGCCACCAGTGATCAATCCGGGACAGGGGTCACAGATACGCAGTATTTT | NA | TRBD1 | TRBJ2-3 | TRBV24-1
CASSIEGGAGELFF | TGTGCCAGTAGTATAGAGGGAGGAGCCGGGGAGCTGTTTTTT | NA | NA | TRBJ2-2 | TRBV19
CASGPPVDEQFF | TGTGCTAGTGGCCCCCCTGTCGATGAGCAGTTCTTC | once | NA | TRBJ2-1 | TRBV12-5
CASSFQGNTEAFF | TGTGCCAGCAGTTTTCAGGGTAACACTGAAGCTTTCTTT | NA | NA | TRBJ1-1 | TRBV12-3/TRBV12-4
CASSLAPRSSGNTIYF | TGTGCCAGCAGCTTGGCACCCCGGAGCTCTGGAAACACCATATATTTT | NA | NA | TRBJ1-3 | TRBV5-4
CSVVTGLSSYEQYF | TGCAGCGTTGTAACAGGGCTAAGCTCCTACGAGCAGTACTTC | few | NA | TRBJ2-7 | TRBV29-1
CASSRGGFYYGYTF | TGTGCCAGCAGCCGAGGGGGCTTCTACTATGGCTACACCTTC | NA | TRBD1 | TRBJ1-2 | TRBV5-6
CASRWQGMNTEAFF | TGTGCCAGTAGATGGCAGGGGATGAACACTGAAGCTTTCTTT | NA | NA | TRBJ1-1 | TRBV19
CASSRWFRDGYTF | TGTGCCAGCAGCAGGTGGTTCAGGGATGGCTACACCTTC | NA | NA | TRBJ1-2 | TRBV14
CASRRREISYNEQFF | TGCGCCAGCCGCCGGCGGGAAATCTCCTACAATGAGCAGTTCTTC | once | NA | TRBJ2-1 | TRBV5-1
CASSSRTSYETDTQYF | TGTGCCAGCAGCTCTCGGACTAGCTACGAGACAGATACGCAGTATTTT | once | TRBD2 | TRBJ2-3 | TRBV5-6
CASSLRGPGGVGEAFF | TGTGCCAGCAGCCTACGGGGCCCAGGGGGCGTTGGTGAAGCTTTCTTT | NA | TRBD1 | TRBJ1-1 | TRBV13
CASSPGGTARFSNYGYTF | TGTGCCAGCAGCCCAGGGGGGACGGCCCGATTTTCTAACTATGGCTACACCTTC | NA | TRBD1 | TRBJ1-2 | TRBV11-2
CASSYSRGGDTQYF | TGTGCCAGCAGTTACTCGAGGGGAGGAGATACGCAGTATTTT | NA | NA | TRBJ2-3 | TRBV6-6
CATSMGGANEKLFF | TGTGCCACCTCCATGGGGGGGGCTAATGAAAAACTGTTTTTT | NA | NA | TRBJ1-4 | TRBV19
CASSLADYNEQFF | TGTGCCAGCAGCTTGGCAGACTACAATGAGCAGTTCTTC | NA | NA | TRBJ2-1 | TRBV13
CASSPVPSGDGEQYF | TGTGCCAGCTCACCCGTCCCTAGCGGAGATGGGGAGCAGTACTTC | once | TRBD2 | TRBJ2-7 | TRBV18
CAWSHPGGYTEAFF | TGTGCCTGGAGTCATCCCGGGGGATACACTGAAGCTTTCTTT | NA | NA | TRBJ1-1 | TRBV30
CASSTLSGGFSYEQYF | TGTGCCAGTAGTACCCTAAGCGGGGGCTTCTCCTACGAGCAGTACTTC | NA | TRBD2 | TRBJ2-7 | TRBV19
CASSRVIRQNTEAFF | TGCGCCAGCAGCCGCGTAATTCGACAGAACACTGAAGCTTTCTTT | NA | NA | TRBJ1-1 | TRBV5-1
CASSHRDSRQPQHF | TGTGCCAGCAGTCATCGGGACAGTCGTCAGCCCCAGCATTTT | NA | TRBD1 | TRBJ1-5 | TRBV6-5